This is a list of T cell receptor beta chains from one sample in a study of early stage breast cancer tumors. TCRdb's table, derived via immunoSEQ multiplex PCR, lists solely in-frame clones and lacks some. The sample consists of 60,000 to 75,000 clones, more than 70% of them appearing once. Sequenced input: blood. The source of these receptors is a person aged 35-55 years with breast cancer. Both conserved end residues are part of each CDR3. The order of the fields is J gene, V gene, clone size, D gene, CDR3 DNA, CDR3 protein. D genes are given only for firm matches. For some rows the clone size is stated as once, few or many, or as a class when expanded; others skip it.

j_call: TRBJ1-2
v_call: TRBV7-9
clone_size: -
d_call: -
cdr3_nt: TGTGCCAGCAGCTTAGCGCATGGCTACACCTTC
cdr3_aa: CASSLAHGYTF

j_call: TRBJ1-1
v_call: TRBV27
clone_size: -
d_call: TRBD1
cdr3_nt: TGTGCCAGCTCCTATGACAGGGGTCTTTACACTGAAGCTTTCTTT
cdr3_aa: CASSYDRGLYTEAFF

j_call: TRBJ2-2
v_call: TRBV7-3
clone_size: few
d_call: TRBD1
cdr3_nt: TGTGCCAGCAGCTTAAGACAGGGTGGCACCGGGGAGCTGTTTTTT
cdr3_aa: CASSLRQGGTGELFF

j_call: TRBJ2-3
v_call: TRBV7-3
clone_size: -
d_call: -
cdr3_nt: TGTGCCAGCAGCCCTGGCGGGTGGAGCACAGATACGCAGTATTTT
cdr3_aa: CASSPGGWSTDTQYF

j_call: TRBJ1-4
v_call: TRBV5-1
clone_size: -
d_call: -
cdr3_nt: TGCGCCAGCAGCTTGGTCGGGGACATAAATGAAAAACTGTTTTTT
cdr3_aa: CASSLVGDINEKLFF

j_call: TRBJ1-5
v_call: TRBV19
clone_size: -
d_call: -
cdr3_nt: TGTGCCAGTAGTATAAACAGGGATCAGCCCCAGCATTTT
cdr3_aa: CASSINRDQPQHF

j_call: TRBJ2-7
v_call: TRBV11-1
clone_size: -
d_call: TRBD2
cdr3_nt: TGTGCCAGCAGCCGACTTACTAGCGGGAGCAGCAACGAGCAGTACTTC
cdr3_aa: CASSRLTSGSSNEQYF

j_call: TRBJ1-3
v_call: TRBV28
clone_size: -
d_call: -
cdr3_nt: TGTGCCAGCAGTTTATCAAACAGAAACACCATATATTTT
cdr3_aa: CASSLSNRNTIYF

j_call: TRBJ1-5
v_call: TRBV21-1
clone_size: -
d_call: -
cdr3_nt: TGTGCCAGCAGCAAAGGGTGGAGGGAGGGCAATCAGCCCCAGCATTTT
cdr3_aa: CASSKGWREGNQPQHF

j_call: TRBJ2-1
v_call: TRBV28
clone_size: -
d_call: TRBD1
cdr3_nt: TGTGCCAGCGGAACGACAGGGGGCACCTCCAATGAGCAGTTCTTC
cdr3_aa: CASGTTGGTSNEQFF

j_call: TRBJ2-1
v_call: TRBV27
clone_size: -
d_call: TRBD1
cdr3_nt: TGTGCCAGCAGTAAAGGGACAGGAAACAATGAGCAGTTCTTC
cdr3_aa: CASSKGTGNNEQFF

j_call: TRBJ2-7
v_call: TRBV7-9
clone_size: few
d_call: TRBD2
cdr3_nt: TGTGCCAGCAGCTCCGCCGGGACTAGCGTCGACGAGCAGTACTTC
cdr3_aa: CASSSAGTSVDEQYF

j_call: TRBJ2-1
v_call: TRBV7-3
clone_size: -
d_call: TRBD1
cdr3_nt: TGTGCCAGCAGCCCAGGACAGGGCTCCTCCTACAATGAGCAGTTCTTC
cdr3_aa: CASSPGQGSSYNEQFF

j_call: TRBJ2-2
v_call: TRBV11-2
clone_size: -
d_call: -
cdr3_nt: TGTGCCAGCAGCCACCGGGAAGGGAACACCGGGGAGCTGTTTTTT
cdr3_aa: CASSHREGNTGELFF

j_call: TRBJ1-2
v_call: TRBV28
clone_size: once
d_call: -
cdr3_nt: TGTGCCAGCACGGGACACAATAACTATGGCTACACCTTC
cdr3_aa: CASTGHNNYGYTF

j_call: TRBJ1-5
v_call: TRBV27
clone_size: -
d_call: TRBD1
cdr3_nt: TGTGCCAGCAGTCCCGGACAGGGGGCTCAAGCGCCCCAGCATTTT
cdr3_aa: CASSPGQGAQAPQHF

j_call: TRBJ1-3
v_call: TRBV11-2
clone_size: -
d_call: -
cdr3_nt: TGTGCCAGCAGCCCGCCCGGGTTTGGAGGAAACACCATATATTTT
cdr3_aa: CASSPPGFGGNTIYF

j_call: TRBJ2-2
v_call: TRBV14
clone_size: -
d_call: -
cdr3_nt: TGTGCCAGCAGGAGGGGTGGAACCGGGGAGCTGTTTTTT
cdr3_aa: CASRRGGTGELFF

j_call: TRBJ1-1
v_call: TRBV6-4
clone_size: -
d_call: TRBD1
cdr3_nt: TGTGCCAGCCCGCAGGGGGACACTGAAGCTTTCTTT
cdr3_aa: CASPQGDTEAFF

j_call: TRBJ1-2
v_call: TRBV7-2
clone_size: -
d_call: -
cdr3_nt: TGTGCCAGCAGCCCCCGAGGCTACACTAACTATGGCTACACCTTC
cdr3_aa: CASSPRGYTNYGYTF

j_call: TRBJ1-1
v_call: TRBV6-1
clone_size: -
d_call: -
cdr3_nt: TGTGCCAGCAGTGCGACTTCAGGGGAAACTGAAGCTTTCTTT
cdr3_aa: CASSATSGETEAFF

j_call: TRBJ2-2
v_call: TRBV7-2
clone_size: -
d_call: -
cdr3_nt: TGTGCCAGCAGCTTAGCGGGGGGAACCGGGGAGCTGTTTTTT
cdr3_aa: CASSLAGGTGELFF

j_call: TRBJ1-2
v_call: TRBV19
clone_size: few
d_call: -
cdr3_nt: TGTGCCAGTAGTATAGCCACAGGGCTCAACTATGGCTACACCTTC
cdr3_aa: CASSIATGLNYGYTF

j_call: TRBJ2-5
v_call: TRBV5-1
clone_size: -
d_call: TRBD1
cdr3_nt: TGCGCCAGCAGCTTGGTGGGACAGTCTCAAGAGACCCAGTACTTC
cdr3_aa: CASSLVGQSQETQYF

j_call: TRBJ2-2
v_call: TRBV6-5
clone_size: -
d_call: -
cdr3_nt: TGTGCCAGCAGTTATGGGCTCACCGGGGAGCTGTTTTTT
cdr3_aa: CASSYGLTGELFF

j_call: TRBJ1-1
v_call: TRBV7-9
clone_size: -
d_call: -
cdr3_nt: TGTGCCAGCAGCTTTACCGGGGAGGCTTTCTTT
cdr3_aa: CASSFTGEAFF

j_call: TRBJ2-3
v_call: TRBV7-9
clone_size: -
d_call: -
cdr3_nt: TGTGCCAGCAGCTTGTGGAGGGCCGAAACAGATACGCAGTATTTT
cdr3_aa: CASSLWRAETDTQYF

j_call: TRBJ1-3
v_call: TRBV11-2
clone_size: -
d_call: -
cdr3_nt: TGTGCCAGCAGCTTAGGAAACACCATATATTTT
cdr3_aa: CASSLGNTIYF

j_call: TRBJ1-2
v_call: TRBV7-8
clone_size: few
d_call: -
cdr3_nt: TGTGCCAGCAGCTTAGCGCACAGTGGCTACACCTTC
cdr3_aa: CASSLAHSGYTF

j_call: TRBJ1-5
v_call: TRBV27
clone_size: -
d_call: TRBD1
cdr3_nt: TGTGCCAGCAGGCCTGGGACAGGGGTTCGCAATCAGCCCCAGCATTTT
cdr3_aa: CASRPGTGVRNQPQHF

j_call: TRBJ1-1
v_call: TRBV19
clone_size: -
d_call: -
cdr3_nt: TGTGCCAGTAGTATCTGGCAGGATGGGAACACTGAAGCTTTCTTT
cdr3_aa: CASSIWQDGNTEAFF

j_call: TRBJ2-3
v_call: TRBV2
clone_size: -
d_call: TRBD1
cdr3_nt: TGTGCCAGCAGTTCCGGGACAGCGCCCACAGATACGCAGTATTTT
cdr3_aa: CASSSGTAPTDTQYF

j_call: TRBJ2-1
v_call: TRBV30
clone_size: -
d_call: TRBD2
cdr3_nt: TGTGCCTTCCGACTAGCGGGAGTGTACAATGAGCAGTTCTTC
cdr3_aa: CAFRLAGVYNEQFF

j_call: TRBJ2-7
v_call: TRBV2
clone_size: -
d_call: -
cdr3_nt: TGTGCCAGCCGGGACACCTACGAGCAGTACTTC
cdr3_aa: CASRDTYEQYF

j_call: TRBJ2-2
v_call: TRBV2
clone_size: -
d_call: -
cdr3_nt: TGTGCCAGCAGTGCGGGGGGGGAGCTGTTTTTT
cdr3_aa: CASSAGGELFF

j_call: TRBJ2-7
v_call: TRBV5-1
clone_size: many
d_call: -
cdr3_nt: TGCGCCAGCAGCTTGGTTAGCGGATACTACGAGCAGTACTTC
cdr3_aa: CASSLVSGYYEQYF

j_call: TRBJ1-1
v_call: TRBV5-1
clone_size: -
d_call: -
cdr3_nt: TGCGCCAGCAGCTTGGGAGGGGGCACTGAAGCTTTCTTT
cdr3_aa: CASSLGGGTEAFF

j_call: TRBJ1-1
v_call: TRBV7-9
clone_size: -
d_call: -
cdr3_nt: TGTGCCAGCAGCCCTCGAGGGATTCTTAACACTGAAGCTTTCTTT
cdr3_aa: CASSPRGILNTEAFF